Listed here are 12 T cell receptor beta chains from one sample, sequenced in a study of shared clonotypes between healthy human individuals. Sequenced by immunoSEQ multiplex PCR; TCRdb stores in-frame clones only, minus some. The sample records more than 2 million clones, 90% to 95% being singletons. The sequenced sample was naive CD4+ T cells sorted from blood. Subset here: CD45RA+ positively selected. The receptor source for this set is a man aged 18 to 30 in good health.

This clone was picked up one time. This chain joins TRBV12-5 and TRBJ2-7, with 7 bases that match TRBD1. V dropped 0 bases and J dropped 6; count of bases not matched to a gene: 2. The germline CDR1 and CDR2 sequences are LGHNT and FRNRAP. The CDR3 spans 13 residues. CDR3 nucleotide sequence: TGTGCTAGTGGTTTGGTAGGGGGCCGCGAGCAGTACTTC. As protein: CASGLVGGREQYF.

CDR3 coding DNA: TGCGCCAGCAGCTTGCTCAAGACAGGGGGGACAGAGACCCAGTACTTC. Encoded protein: CASSLLKTGGTETQYF. The chain is built from TRBV5-1 and TRBJ2-5, with TRBD1 matching over 9 bases. This CDR3 is 16 amino acids long. CDR1 is SGHRS, CDR2 YFSETQ, per germline. After removal of 1 base from V and 4 bases from J, the junction contained 8 bases not matched to a gene.

The gene calls are TRBV7-2 and TRBJ2-5, with a tentative D call TRBD2 (6 bases). V lost 5 bases to trimming and J lost 0 bases, with 16 bases between them. CDR3 size: 16 residues. Per the germline V gene, CDR1 is SGHTA and CDR2 is FQGNSA. Written as DNA, the CDR3 is TGTGCCAGCAGCATAGACTGGGCGGGGCACCAAGAGACCCAGTACTTC. Amino acid sequence: CASSIDWAGHQETQYF.

V usage is TRBV25-1 and J usage is TRBJ1-5; 11 bases line up with TRBD1. The CDR3 runs 16 residues. V lost 3 bases to trimming and J lost 4 bases; unmatched junction nucleotides: 5. Per germline, CDR1 MGHDK and CDR2 SYGVNS. The CDR3 loop is CASSEGTGGRNQPQHF. The CDR3 DNA reads TGTGCCAGCAGTGAGGGGACAGGGGGGAGGAATCAGCCCCAGCATTTT.

CDR3 in DNA: TGCGCCAGCAGCCAAGACAGGGGGCGCCCAGATACGCAGTATTTT. This sequence encodes CASSQDRGRPDTQYF. The chain joins TRBV4-1 to TRBJ2-3, with 8 bases that match TRBD1. Per the germline V gene, CDR1 is MGHRA and CDR2 is YSYEKL. The CDR3 is 15 amino acids. With 0 bases clipped from V and 4 bases from J, the junction kept 3 bases outside the gene matches.

J is TRBJ2-2 and V is TRBV29-1, with a possible D match to TRBD1 (6 bases). This CDR3 is built from 13 residues. Germline V lookup: CDR1 SQVTM, CDR2 ANQGSEA. V was clipped by 4 bases and J by 4 bases, with 10 bases between them. This CDR3 reads CSVGRGSTGELFF. DNA of the CDR3: TGCAGCGTTGGCAGGGGTAGCACCGGGGAGCTGTTTTTT.

The chain combines TRBV30 with TRBJ2-3; D is undetermined. Germline lookup yields CDR1 GTSNPN and CDR2 SVGIG (reference sequence). V was trimmed by 0 bases and J by 7 bases, leaving 8 bases between them. This CDR3 is built from 12 residues. The CDR3 loop reads CAWSVGEHTQYF. Here the CDR3 DNA reads TGTGCCTGGAGTGTTGGCGAGCATACGCAGTATTTT.

This chain joins TRBV2 and TRBJ2-4; D may be TRBD1 (5 bases). The CDR3 is made up of 15 amino acids. Germline V gene data show CDR1 as SNHLY and CDR2 as FYNNEI. Trimming took off 7 bases at V and 0 bases at J, with 13 bases between the two ends. The CDR3 nucleotides read TGTGCCAGCAACGGTCAGGGATTAGCCAAAAACATTCAGTACTTC. It encodes CASNGQGLAKNIQYF.

In its sample, this clone was seen once. The genes are TRBV6-5 and TRBJ2-7; D gene ambiguous. Trimming shortened V by 0 bases and J by 3 bases, and 9 bases separated the two germline ends. This CDR3 contains 14 residues. CDR1 is MNHEY, CDR2 SVGAGI, per germline. CDR3 bases: TGTGCCAGCAGTTACTCGAGAGAATACTACGAGCAGTACTTC. It encodes CASSYSREYYEQYF.

This clone showed up many times. This chain links TRBV4-2 with TRBJ2-2; 10 bases fit TRBD2. This CDR3 region has 17 residues. The J segment lost 7 bases and the V segment lost 4 bases, leaving 12 bases of the junction unmatched. From germline, CDR1 is LGHNA and CDR2 YNFKEQ. This chain's CDR3 is CASSRVLAGEGSGELFF. The CDR3, as DNA: TGTGCCAGCAGCCGAGTCCTAGCGGGAGAGGGCAGCGGGGAGCTGTTTTTT.

Here the CDR3 DNA reads TGTGCCAGCTCACCAACGGGCAGACCGAATGAAAAACTGTTTTTT. It encodes CASSPTGRPNEKLFF. This rearrangement joins TRBV18 to TRBJ1-4; D is unclear. V shed 2 bases and J shed 5 bases, with 12 bases lying between them. The CDR3 runs to 15 residues. The germline V gene has CDR1 KGHSH and CDR2 LQKENI.

The rearrangement uses TRBV27 and TRBJ2-1; D not certain. CDR3 length: 14 amino acids. Per the germline V gene, CDR1 is MNHEY and CDR2 is SMNVEV (reference sequence). V was shortened by 4 bases and J by 2 bases, with 9 bases between the two germline ends. The CDR3 region is CASSYSVTYNEQFF. As DNA, the CDR3 is TGTGCCAGCAGTTACTCGGTTACCTACAATGAGCAGTTCTTC.